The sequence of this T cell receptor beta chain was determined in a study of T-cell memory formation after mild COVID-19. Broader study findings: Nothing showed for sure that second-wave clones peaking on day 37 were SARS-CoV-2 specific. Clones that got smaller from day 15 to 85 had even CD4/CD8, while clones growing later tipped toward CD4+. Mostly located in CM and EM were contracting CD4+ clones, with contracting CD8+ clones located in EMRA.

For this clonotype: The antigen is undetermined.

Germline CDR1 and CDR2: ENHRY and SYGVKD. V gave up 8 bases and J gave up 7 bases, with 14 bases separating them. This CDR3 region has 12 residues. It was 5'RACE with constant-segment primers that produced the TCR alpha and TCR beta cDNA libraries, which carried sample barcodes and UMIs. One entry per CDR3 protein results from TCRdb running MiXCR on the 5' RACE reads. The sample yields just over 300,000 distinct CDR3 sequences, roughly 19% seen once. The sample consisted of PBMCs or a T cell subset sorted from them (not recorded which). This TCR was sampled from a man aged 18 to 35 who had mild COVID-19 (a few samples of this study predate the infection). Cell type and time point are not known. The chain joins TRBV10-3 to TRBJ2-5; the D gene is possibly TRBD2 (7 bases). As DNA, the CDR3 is TGTGCCATCGGAGGGGGGGAACGGACCCAGTACTTC. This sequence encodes CAIGGGERTQYF.